This TCR beta chain was sequenced during a study of blood T cells in healthy people across ages. Next came a second PCR, run for about 7 to 12 cycles, which used a sample-barcoded 5' primer along with a J-beta primer mix. Using its own MiXCR run on the 5' RACE reads, TCRdb lists one record per CDR3 protein. Here the sample spans around 650,000 distinct CDR3 sequences, about 43% being singletons. The people who gave samples were healthy Caucasians from Russia, aged roughly 6 to 95. This CDR3 is 14 amino acids long. V gave up 3 bases and J gave up 5 bases; unmatched junction bases: 7. Germline V lookup: CDR1 SGHRS, CDR2 YFSETQ.

This TCR was recovered from a man older than 75 in good health. The chain employs TRBV5-1 and TRBJ2-7; 8 nucleotides match TRBD1. Sequencing was performed on blood. CDR3 in DNA: TGCGCCAGCAGCTCTGGACAGGGAAGGAACGAGCAGTACTTC. The encoded protein is CASSSGQGRNEQYF.